Reported below is one TCR beta chain. The antigen is not known. This sample was included in a study of chemoradiotherapy in HPV16-positive cancers. The CDR3 is 15 amino acids. Germline CDR1 is GTSNPN and CDR2 is SVGIG (reference sequence). The V gene lost 1 base and the J gene lost 0 bases, with 7 bases spanning the gap. Profiling relied on immunoSEQ multiplex PCR, and the TCRdb table lists in-frame clones only, not all of them. There are about 31,000 clones in the sample; roughly 84% occur only once, and 5% to 6.5% lies in the top ten. Findings and caveats of the study: The functional HPV-specific definition rests on just a couple of HPV16-positive patients.

The receptor was isolated from a human donor with HPV-associated anogenital cancer. Sequenced here: blood, sampled from a patient who underwent chemoradiotherapy. This sequence joins TRBV30 and TRBJ2-6; no reliable D call. For the CDR3, the DNA is TGTGCCTGGAGTGCCCTGGACTCTGGGGCCAACGTCCTGACTTTC. Translation gives CAWSALDSGANVLTF. Full variable domain (missing parts from reference TRBV30 and TRBJ2-6): SQTIHQWPATLVQPVGSPLSLECTVEGTSNPNLYWYRQAAGRGLQLLFYSVGIGQISSEVPQNLSASRPQDRQFILSSKKLLLSDSGFYLCAWSALDSGANVLTFGAGSRLTVL.